This TCR beta chain was captured in a study of cytomegalovirus exposure and HLA in healthy donors. Study findings and constraints: The authors confirmed in vitro that a few CMV-associated chains were specific for CMV antigens.

Sequencing was performed with immunoSEQ multiplex PCR; in TCRdb, only in-frame clones are kept and a portion is missing. The sample contains 150,000 to 200,000 clones, around nine tenths of which appear only once. The V segment lost 3 bases and the J segment 5 bases; nucleotides outside the gene matches: 8. CDR1 and CDR2 from the germline V gene are ENHRY and SYGVKD. The CDR3 spans 16 residues. The table lists this clone with a few counts. Its specificity is not known. This sequence originates from a woman aged 18-29 years in good health and CMV-seropositive. The specimen sequenced was PBMCs. V is TRBV10-3 and J is TRBJ2-7; 12 bases are shared with TRBD2. This CDR3 is CAISDKTSGRIHEQYF. The CDR3 DNA reads as TGTGCCATCAGTGATAAGACTAGCGGGAGAATCCACGAGCAGTACTTC.